This T cell receptor (beta chain) was identified during a study of shared clonotypes between healthy human individuals. As for the study in general: A donor's plate count was three for CD4 naive and three for CD4 memory; CD8 naive had two and CD8 memory one.

Among the donors, all were Caucasian adults who lived in Nashville, Tennessee. A split of CD4+ cells into CD45RA+ naive and CD45RA-negative memory subsets was performed. The method was immunoSEQ multiplex PCR; TCRdb's version includes in-frame clones alone and lacks a portion of them. The profile shows 2 million to 2.5 million clones, 80% to 95% of them singletons. The sample taken for sequencing was naive CD4+ T cells from PBMCs. Subset meaning: CD45RA+ positively selected. The receptor was derived from a man aged 18-30 years in good health. Some clones in this sample may be carry-over from other donors' samples.

CDR3 loop: CASSNATGTTDYYEQYF. The CDR3, as DNA: TGTGCCAGCAGCAATGCTACCGGGACTACTGATTACTACGAGCAGTACTTC. The V call is TRBV7-2, the J call TRBJ2-7; TRBD2 aligns across 7 bases. V shed 5 bases, J shed 3 bases, and the junction held 16 bases outside the gene matches. This CDR3 comprises 17 residues. Germline CDR1 reads SGHTA; CDR2 reads FQGNSA.